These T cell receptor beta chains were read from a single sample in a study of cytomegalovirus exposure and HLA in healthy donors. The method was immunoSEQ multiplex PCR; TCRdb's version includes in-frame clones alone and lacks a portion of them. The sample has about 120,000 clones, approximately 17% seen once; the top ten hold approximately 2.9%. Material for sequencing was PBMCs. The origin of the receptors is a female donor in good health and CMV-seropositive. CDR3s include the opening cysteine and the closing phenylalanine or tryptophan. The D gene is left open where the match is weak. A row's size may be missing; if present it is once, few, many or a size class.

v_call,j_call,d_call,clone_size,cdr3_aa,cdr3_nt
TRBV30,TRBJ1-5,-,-,CAWSPGGGQPQHF,TGTGCCTGGAGCCCCGGGGGGGGGCAGCCCCAGCATTTT
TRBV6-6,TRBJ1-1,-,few,CASSSLGSTTEAFF,TGTGCCAGCAGCTCCCTGGGGAGTACCACTGAAGCTTTCTTT
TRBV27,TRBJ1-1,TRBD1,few,CASTKGGTGVEEAFF,TGTGCCAGCACCAAGGGAGGGACAGGGGTCGAAGAAGCTTTCTTT
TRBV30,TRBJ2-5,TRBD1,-,CAWTPGQAIETQYF,TGTGCCTGGACGCCGGGACAGGCGATCGAGACCCAGTACTTC
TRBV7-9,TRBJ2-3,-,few,CASSPSGTDTQYF,TGTGCCAGCAGCCCAAGCGGCACAGATACGCAGTATTTT
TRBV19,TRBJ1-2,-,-,CASSMGLANYGYTF,TGTGCCAGTAGTATGGGGCTCGCTAACTATGGCTACACCTTC
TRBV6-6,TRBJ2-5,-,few,CASRTGSGSETQYF,TGTGCCAGCAGAACCGGTAGCGGTTCGGAGACCCAGTACTTC
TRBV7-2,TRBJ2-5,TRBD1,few,CASSSPGQGRETQYF,TGTGCCAGCAGCTCCCCCGGACAGGGGAGGGAGACCCAGTACTTC
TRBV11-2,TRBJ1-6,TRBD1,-,CASSSSRQGASYNSPLHF,TGTGCCAGCAGCTCCTCAAGACAGGGGGCCTCCTATAATTCACCCCTCCACTTT
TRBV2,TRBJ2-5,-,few,CTSRQLAKLGETQYF,TGTACCAGCAGACAACTAGCAAAATTGGGAGAGACCCAGTACTTC
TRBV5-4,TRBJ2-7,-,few,CASSFQGYEQYF,TGTGCCAGCAGCTTTCAGGGATACGAGCAGTACTTC
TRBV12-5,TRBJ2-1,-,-,CASGSSPTAYNEQFF,TGTGCTAGTGGTTCCTCCCCGACAGCCTACAATGAGCAGTTCTTC
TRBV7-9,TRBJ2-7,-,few,CASSYTGGSDEQYF,TGTGCCAGCAGCTATACGGGTGGCTCCGACGAGCAGTACTTC
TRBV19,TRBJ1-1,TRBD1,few,CASSIAPGGTEAFF,TGTGCCAGTAGTATCGCCCCAGGGGGGACTGAAGCTTTCTTT
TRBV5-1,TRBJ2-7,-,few,CASRRTDYEQYF,TGCGCCAGTAGAAGGACAGACTACGAGCAGTACTTC
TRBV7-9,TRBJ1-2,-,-,CASSLGAVTDYGYTF,TGTGCCAGCAGCTTGGGTGCGGTAACGGACTATGGCTACACCTTC
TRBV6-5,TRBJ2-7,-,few,CASSYSGELGEQYF,TGTGCCAGCAGTTACTCCGGGGAACTGGGCGAGCAGTACTTC
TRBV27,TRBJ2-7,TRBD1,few,CASSRDRGFYEQYF,TGTGCCAGCAGTCGGGACAGGGGGTTCTACGAGCAGTACTTC
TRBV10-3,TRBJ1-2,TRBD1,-,CATDRGTRYGYTF,TGTGCCACAGACAGGGGGACACGCTATGGCTACACCTTC
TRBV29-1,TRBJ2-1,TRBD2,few,CSVGRLAGVGNEQFF,TGCAGCGTTGGCCGACTAGCGGGAGTGGGAAATGAGCAGTTCTTC
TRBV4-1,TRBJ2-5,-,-,CASSQARLQETQYF,TGCGCCAGCAGCCAAGCGCGACTACAAGAGACCCAGTACTTC
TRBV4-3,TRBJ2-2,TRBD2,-,CASSQGREHTGELFF,TGCGCCAGCAGCCAAGGGCGGGAGCACACCGGGGAGCTGTTTTTT
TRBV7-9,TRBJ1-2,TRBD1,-,CASSPGQFYGYTF,TGTGCCAGCAGCCCGGGACAGTTTTATGGCTACACCTTC
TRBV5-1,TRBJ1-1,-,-,CASSLIPDTEAFF,TGCGCCAGCAGCTTGATCCCGGACACTGAAGCTTTCTTT
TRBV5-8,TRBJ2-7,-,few,CASSLDRDTYEQYF,TGTGCCAGCAGCTTGGATCGCGATACCTACGAGCAGTACTTC
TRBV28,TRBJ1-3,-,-,CASLKGVVSGNTIYF,TGTGCCAGCTTGAAGGGGGTAGTCTCTGGAAACACCATATATTTT
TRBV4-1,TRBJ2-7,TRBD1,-,CASSPKGTGTYEQYF,TGCGCCAGCAGCCCGAAAGGGACAGGGACCTACGAGCAGTACTTC
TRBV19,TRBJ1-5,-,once,CASSKIPRTTDYSNQPQHF,TGTGCCAGTAGTAAAATACCCCGGACAACGGACTATAGCAATCAGCCCCAGCATTTT
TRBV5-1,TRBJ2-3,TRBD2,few,CASVELAGVGTQYF,TGCGCCAGCGTGGAACTAGCGGGTGTAGGTACGCAGTATTTT
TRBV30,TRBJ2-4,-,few,CAWSVGGLAKNIQYF,TGTGCCTGGAGTGTGGGCGGGCTAGCCAAAAACATTCAGTACTTC
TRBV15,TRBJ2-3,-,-,CATSRDRYLTDTQYF,TGTGCCACCAGCAGAGATCGGTACCTCACAGATACGCAGTATTTT
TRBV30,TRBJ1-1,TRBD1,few,CAWNAGTGMNTEAFF,TGTGCCTGGAACGCAGGGACAGGGATGAACACTGAAGCTTTCTTT
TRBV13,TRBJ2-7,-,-,CASSSTSQHYEQYF,TGTGCCAGCAGCTCGACATCACAACACTACGAGCAGTACTTC
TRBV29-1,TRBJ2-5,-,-,CSVRGTLGFQETQYF,TGCAGCGTTAGGGGGACCTTAGGGTTCCAAGAGACCCAGTACTTC
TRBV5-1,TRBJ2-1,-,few,CASSTTAGGNEQFF,TGCGCCAGCAGCACAACAGCGGGTGGAAATGAGCAGTTCTTC
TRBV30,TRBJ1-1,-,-,CAWSDLRATEAFF,TGTGCCTGGAGTGACCTCAGGGCGACTGAAGCTTTCTTT
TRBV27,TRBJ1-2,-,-,CASSPSGWGYTF,TGTGCCAGCAGTCCATCAGGGTGGGGCTACACCTTC
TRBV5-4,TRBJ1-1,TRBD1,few,CASSLTGAGGVRTEAFF,TGTGCCAGCAGCTTGACGGGGGCAGGGGGCGTGAGGACTGAAGCTTTCTTT
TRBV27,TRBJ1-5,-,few,CASSLSGRARNQPQHF,TGTGCCAGCAGTTTATCCGGGAGGGCCCGCAATCAGCCCCAGCATTTT
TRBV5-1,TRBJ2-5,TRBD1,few,CASSPWTGSETQYF,TGCGCCAGCAGCCCCTGGACAGGATCAGAGACCCAGTACTTC
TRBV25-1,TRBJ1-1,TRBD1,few,CASSEYGRGPMNTEAFF,TGTGCCAGCAGTGAATATGGCAGGGGGCCTATGAACACTGAAGCTTTCTTT
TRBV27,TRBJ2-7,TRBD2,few,CASSLGLAGLYEQYF,TGTGCCAGCAGCCTAGGACTAGCGGGGTTATACGAGCAGTACTTC